This T cell receptor (beta chain) appears in the sequencing data of a study of blood T cell repertoires in COVID-19. Study as a whole: T cells, B-cell-depleted T cells, or PBMCs supplied cDNA or gDNA.

Clones were read by immunoSEQ multiplex PCR, and TCRdb kept only the in-frame ones, dropping some. In the table there are 250,000 or so clones, 70% to 90% of which are singletons. Everyone who took part was about 18 to 90 years old, and they came from 20 to 25 US areas. Participants had their cohort set by participant-reported clinical history. Shortly before study entry, within 2 weeks, exposed participants had met a COVID-19 case. CDR3 length: 15 amino acids. The junction had 6 bases not matched to a gene; V was cut back by 4 bases and J by 5 bases. From germline, CDR1 is SGHTA and CDR2 FQGTGA. Sample: PBMCs or T cells enriched from blood (not recorded which). The receptor comes from a woman aged 50 to 60 who had been exposed to COVID-19. V gene TRBV7-3 combines with J gene TRBJ2-3, with 10 nucleotides matching TRBD2. The chain's CDR3 is CASSYSGGWLDTQYF. Here the CDR3 DNA reads TGTGCCAGCAGCTATAGCGGGGGGTGGTTAGATACGCAGTATTTT. The entire variable domain, with the rest obtained from reference TRBV7-3 and TRBJ2-3, is as follows: GAGVSQTPSNKVTEKGKYVELRCDPISGHTALYWYRQSLGQGPEFLIYFQGTGAADDSGLPNDRFFAVRPEGSVSTLKIQRTERGDSAVYLCASSYSGGWLDTQYFGPGTRLTVL.